The present TCR beta chain was sequenced within a study of cytomegalovirus exposure and HLA in healthy donors. Study as a whole: Of several hundred genotyped donors, roughly 81% grouped in the Caucasian-associated ancestry cluster. Study results and caveats: Researchers catalogued approximately 170 TCR beta chains as cytomegalovirus-associated. TCR beta sequences reportedly predicted most subjects' HLA-A and HLA-B alleles accurately.

CDR1 is LGHNA and CDR2 is YNFKEQ in the germline V gene. The ends were cut back, 3 bases at V and 5 bases at J, with 13 bases in the middle. The length of the CDR3 is 15 residues. The sample holds one count of this clone. Its antigen remains unidentified. PCR involved 60 Vbeta and 13 Jbeta primers. Original analysis: In a later analysis, some 11 million of approximately 86 million unique beta chains occurred in at least two donors. Assay used: immunoSEQ multiplex PCR; TCRdb lists only in-frame clones, some missing. V and J calls and clone size are given by that table; D and trimming were obtained from the DNA. The sample comprises about 60,000 clones, roughly 70% of which are singletons, and roughly a fifth rests with the top ten.

This TCR was recovered from an older woman in good health and CMV-seropositive. The specimen sequenced was PBMCs. V and J are TRBV4-2 and TRBJ2-2, with D possibly TRBD2 on 5 matching bases. Here the CDR3 reads CASSQETRLTGELFF. The CDR3 DNA is TGTGCCAGCAGCCAGGAAACTAGGTTAACCGGGGAGCTGTTTTTT.